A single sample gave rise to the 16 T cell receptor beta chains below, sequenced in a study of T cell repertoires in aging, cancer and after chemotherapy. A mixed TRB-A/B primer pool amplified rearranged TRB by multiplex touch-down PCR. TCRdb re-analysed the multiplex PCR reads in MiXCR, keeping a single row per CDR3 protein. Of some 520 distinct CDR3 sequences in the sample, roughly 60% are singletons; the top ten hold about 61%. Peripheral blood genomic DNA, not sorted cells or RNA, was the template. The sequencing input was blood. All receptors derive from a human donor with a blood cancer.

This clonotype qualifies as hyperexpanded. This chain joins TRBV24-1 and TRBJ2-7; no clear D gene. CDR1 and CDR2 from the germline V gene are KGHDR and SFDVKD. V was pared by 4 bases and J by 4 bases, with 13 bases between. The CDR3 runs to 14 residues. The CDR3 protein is CATSDPDLAYEQYF. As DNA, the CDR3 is TGTGCCACCAGTGACCCGGACCTGGCGTACGAGCAGTACTTC.

CDR3 nucleotides: TGTGCCAGCAGCCTGCTGGGTAGCAATCAGCCCCAGCATTTT. It encodes CASSLLGSNQPQHF. The gene calls are TRBV6-1 and TRBJ1-5, with D uncertain. The CDR3 is 14 amino acids. CDR1 and CDR2 (germline): MNHNS, SASEGT. Trimming stripped 6 bases from V and 0 bases from J, with 9 bases between.

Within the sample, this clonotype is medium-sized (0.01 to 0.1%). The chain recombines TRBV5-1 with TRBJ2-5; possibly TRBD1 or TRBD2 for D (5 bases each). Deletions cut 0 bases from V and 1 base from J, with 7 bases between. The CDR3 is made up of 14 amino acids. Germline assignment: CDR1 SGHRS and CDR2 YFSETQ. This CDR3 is CASSLAGTQETQYF. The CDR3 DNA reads TGCGCCAGCAGCTTGGCAGGGACCCAAGAGACCCAGTACTTC.

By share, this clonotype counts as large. As DNA, the CDR3 is TGTGCCAGCAGCTTCGGACCATACACCGGGGAGCTGTTTTTT. Protein sequence: CASSFGPYTGELFF. The V call is TRBV5-6, the J call TRBJ2-2; D remains unclear. CDR3 length: 14 amino acids. CDR1 is SGHDT, CDR2 YYEEEE, per germline. The V and J ends lost 2 bases and 3 bases respectively, with 8 bases between them.

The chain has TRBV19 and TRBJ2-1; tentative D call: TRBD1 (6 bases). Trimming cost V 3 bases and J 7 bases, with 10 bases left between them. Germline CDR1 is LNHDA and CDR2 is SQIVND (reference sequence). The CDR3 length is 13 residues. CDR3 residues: CASSISQGNEQFF. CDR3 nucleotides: TGTGCCAGTAGTATTTCGCAGGGGAATGAGCAGTTCTTC.

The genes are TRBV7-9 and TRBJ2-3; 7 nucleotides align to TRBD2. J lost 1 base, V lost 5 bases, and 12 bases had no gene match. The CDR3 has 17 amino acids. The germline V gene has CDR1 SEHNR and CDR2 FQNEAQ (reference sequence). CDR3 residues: CASSRGASGDRTDTQYF. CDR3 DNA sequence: TGTGCCAGCAGCCGTGGGGCTAGCGGTGATCGCACAGATACGCAGTATTTT.

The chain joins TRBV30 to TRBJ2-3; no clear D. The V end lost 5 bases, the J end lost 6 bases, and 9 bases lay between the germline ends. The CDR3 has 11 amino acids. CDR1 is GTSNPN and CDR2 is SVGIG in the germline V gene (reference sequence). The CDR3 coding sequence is TGTGCCTGGGCCATGGGGGATACGCAGTATTTT. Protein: CAWAMGDTQYF.

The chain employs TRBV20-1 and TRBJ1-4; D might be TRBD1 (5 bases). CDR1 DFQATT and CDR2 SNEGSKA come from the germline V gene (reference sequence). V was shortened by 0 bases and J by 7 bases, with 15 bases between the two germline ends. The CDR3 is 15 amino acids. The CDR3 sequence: CSARDSWGVTEKLFF. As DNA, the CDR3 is TGCAGTGCTAGAGATTCGTGGGGGGTTACTGAAAAACTGTTTTTT.

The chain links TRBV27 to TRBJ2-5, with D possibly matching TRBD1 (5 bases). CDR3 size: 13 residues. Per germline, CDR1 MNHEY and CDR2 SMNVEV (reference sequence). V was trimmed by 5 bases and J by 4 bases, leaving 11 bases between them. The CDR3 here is CASSPRAVETQYF. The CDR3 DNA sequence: TGTGCCAGCAGTCCCAGGGCAGTAGAGACCCAGTACTTC.

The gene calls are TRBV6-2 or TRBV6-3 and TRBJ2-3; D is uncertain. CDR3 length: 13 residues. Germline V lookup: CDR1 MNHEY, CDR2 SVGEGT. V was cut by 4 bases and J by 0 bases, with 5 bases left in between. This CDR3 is CASSFDSTDTQYF. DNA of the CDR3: TGTGCCAGCAGTTTCGATAGCACAGATACGCAGTATTTT.

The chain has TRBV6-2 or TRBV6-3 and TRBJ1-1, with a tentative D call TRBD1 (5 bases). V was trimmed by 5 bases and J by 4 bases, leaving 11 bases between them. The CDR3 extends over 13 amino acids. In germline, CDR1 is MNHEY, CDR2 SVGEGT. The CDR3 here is CASSTGPVTEAFF. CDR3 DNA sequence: TGTGCCAGCAGTACGGGACCGGTCACTGAAGCTTTCTTT.

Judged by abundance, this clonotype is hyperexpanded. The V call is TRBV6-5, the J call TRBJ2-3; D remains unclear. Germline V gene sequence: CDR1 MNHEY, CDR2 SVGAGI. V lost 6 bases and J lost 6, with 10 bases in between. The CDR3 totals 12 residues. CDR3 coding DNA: TGTGCCAGCAGAGCGCCCGGGGATACGCAGTATTTT. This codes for CASRAPGDTQYF.

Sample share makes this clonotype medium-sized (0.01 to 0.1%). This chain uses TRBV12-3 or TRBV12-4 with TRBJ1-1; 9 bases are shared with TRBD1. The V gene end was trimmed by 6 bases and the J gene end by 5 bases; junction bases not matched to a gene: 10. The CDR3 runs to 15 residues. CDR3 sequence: CASSWPGQGSTEAFF. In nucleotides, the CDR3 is TGTGCCAGCAGCTGGCCGGGACAGGGAAGTACTGAAGCTTTCTTT.

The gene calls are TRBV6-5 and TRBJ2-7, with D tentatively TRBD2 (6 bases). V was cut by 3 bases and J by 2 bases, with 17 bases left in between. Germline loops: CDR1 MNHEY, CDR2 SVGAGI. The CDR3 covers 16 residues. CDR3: CASSYSLFGGTYEQYF. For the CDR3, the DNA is TGTGCCAGCAGTTATTCCCTATTCGGGGGTACCTACGAGCAGTACTTC.

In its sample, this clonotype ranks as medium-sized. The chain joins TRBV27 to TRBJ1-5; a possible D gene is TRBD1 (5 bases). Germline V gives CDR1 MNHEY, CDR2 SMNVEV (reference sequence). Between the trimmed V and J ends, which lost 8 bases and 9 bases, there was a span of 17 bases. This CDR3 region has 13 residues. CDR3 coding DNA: TGTGCCAGCGGCGGGGGGGGAAACTGGCCCCAGCATTTT. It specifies CASGGGGNWPQHF.

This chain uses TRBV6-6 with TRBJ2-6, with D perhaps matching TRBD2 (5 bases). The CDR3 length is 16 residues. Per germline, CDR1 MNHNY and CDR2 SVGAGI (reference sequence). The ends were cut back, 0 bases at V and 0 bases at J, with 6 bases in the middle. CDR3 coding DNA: TGTGCCAGCAGTTACTCCCGGGGCTCTGGGGCCAACGTCCTGACTTTC. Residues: CASSYSRGSGANVLTF.